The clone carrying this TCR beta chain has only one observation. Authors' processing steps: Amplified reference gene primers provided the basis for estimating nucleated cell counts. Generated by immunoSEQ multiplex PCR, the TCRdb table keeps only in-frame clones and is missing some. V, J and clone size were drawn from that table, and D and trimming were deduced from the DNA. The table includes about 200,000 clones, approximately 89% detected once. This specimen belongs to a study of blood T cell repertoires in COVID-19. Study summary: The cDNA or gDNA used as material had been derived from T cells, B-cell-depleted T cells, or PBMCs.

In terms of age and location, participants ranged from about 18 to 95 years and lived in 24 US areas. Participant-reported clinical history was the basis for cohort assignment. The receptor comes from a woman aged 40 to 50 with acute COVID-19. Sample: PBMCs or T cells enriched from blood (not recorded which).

CDR3 DNA sequence: TGTGCCAGCAGTCCCCGGGGAGGGACGGGCTATGGCTACACCTTC. It is translated as CASSPRGGTGYGYTF. V and J are TRBV28 and TRBJ1-2, with D perhaps matching TRBD1 (5 bases). Germline-derived CDR1 and CDR2 are MDHEN and SYDVKM. CDR3 length: 15 residues. The V and J ends lost 5 bases and 4 bases respectively, with 17 bases between them.